This T cell receptor (beta chain) was captured in a study of OX40 agonist ivuxolimab in advanced cancers. Study overall: Ivuxolimab, which patients received intravenously every 2 weeks, was dosed at 0.01 to 10 mg/kg.

The length of the CDR3 is 16 residues. The ends lost 4 bases at V and 3 bases at J; junction bases unmatched: 12. Germline V gene data show CDR1 as SEHNR and CDR2 as FQNEAQ (reference sequence). TCRdb keeps only in-frame clones here, not all; method: immunoSEQ multiplex PCR. This table holds about 66,000 clones, 91% found once. The sample was CD4+ or CD8+ T cells sorted from blood, taken in a trial of the OX40 agonist ivuxolimab. The chain employs TRBV7-9 and TRBJ2-7; 7 bases line up with TRBD1. The TCR sequence derives from an adult with an advanced solid tumor such as melanoma, head and neck, liver or kidney cancer. The CDR3 protein is CASSSYRGRGIYEQYF. CDR3 DNA sequence: TGTGCCAGCAGCTCCTACAGGGGACGCGGTATCTACGAGCAGTACTTC.